What follows are 20 T cell receptor beta chains derived from one specimen sequenced in a study of CD8 T cells in ankylosing spondylitis. MiXCR was run by TCRdb on the 5' RACE reads, yielding one entry per CDR3 protein. Among just over 350,000 distinct CDR3 sequences listed, 20% were seen once. The sample taken for sequencing was blood, either unsorted or a sorted T cell fraction (not recorded which). Source of these receptors: a male donor with ankylosing spondylitis or in good health (not recorded which).

This chain uses TRBV3-1 with TRBJ2-2, with D hard to call. Germline V lookup: CDR1 LGHDT, CDR2 YNNKEL (reference sequence). CDR3 length equals 16 residues. V was cut by 3 bases and J by 1 base, with 12 bases left in between. The CDR3 spells CASSQHQTLNTGELFF. In DNA, the CDR3 is TGTGCCAGCAGCCAGCACCAGACCTTGAACACCGGGGAGCTGTTTTTT.

This clonotype was counted only a few times. The chain recombines TRBV27 with TRBJ2-7, with a tentative D call TRBD2 (7 bases). The germline V gene has CDR1 MNHEY and CDR2 SMNVEV (reference sequence). V was clipped by 7 bases and J by 5 bases, with 15 bases between them. This CDR3 has 13 residues. The CDR3 bases are TGTGCCAGCAAGGTAGGGGGGGAGGACGAGCAGTACTTC. This encodes CASKVGGEDEQYF.

This sequence joins TRBV6-4 and TRBJ1-2; D gene uncertain. CDR1 MRHNA and CDR2 SNTAGT come from the germline V gene. The CDR3 has 10 amino acids. Trimming left V 8 bases short and J 4 bases short, with 5 bases between. CDR3 nucleotide sequence: TGTGCCAGCCCTATCTATGGCTACACCTTC. Translating it yields CASPIYGYTF.

This clonotype was seen only a few times. This sequence joins TRBV4-2 and TRBJ2-2, with D unclear. The CDR3 sequence is 13 residues long. CDR1 and CDR2 from the germline V gene are LGHNA and YNFKEQ. Trimming took 1 base from V and 5 from J, leaving 5 bases between them. This CDR3 is CASSQGWTGELFF. In nucleotides, the CDR3 is TGTGCCAGCAGCCAAGGGTGGACCGGGGAGCTGTTTTTT.

The rearrangement links TRBV9 to TRBJ2-1; D might be TRBD1 (5 bases). This CDR3 contains 15 residues. Germline-derived CDR1 and CDR2 are SGDLS and YYNGEE. V lost 2 bases to trimming and J lost 6 bases, with 15 bases between them. The DNA for the CDR3 is TGTGCCAGCAGCGTCGACAGCCTACGAGGCAATGAGCAGTTCTTC. Translated, it gives CASSVDSLRGNEQFF.

V and J are TRBV28 and TRBJ2-5; possibly TRBD1 or TRBD2 for D (5 bases each). V dropped 6 bases and J dropped 5 bases, with 16 bases sitting between them. Germline CDR1 is MDHEN and CDR2 is SYDVKM. The CDR3 spans 14 residues. The DNA of the CDR3 is TGTGCCAGCAGACGGGACGGACTCTCGGAGACCCAGTACTTC. Its translation is CASRRDGLSETQYF.

This clonotype was counted a few times. The J gene is TRBJ2-2, the V gene TRBV9; 11 bases map to TRBD2. V shed 2 bases and J 6 bases; nucleotides not matched to a gene: 9. Germline V gene sequence: CDR1 SGDLS, CDR2 YYNGEE. This CDR3 has 17 residues. The CDR3 loop is CASSVGSSGGPSGELFF. The CDR3 DNA is TGTGCCAGCAGCGTCGGCTCTAGCGGGGGGCCCTCCGGGGAGCTGTTTTTT.

This chain joins TRBV28 and TRBJ2-1; perhaps TRBD1 as D (5 bases). Trimming stripped 4 bases from V and 9 bases from J, with 10 bases between. The CDR3 contains 12 residues. Looked up from germline, CDR1 is MDHEN and CDR2 is SYDVKM. The CDR3 here is CASSSPTAEQFF. The CDR3 nucleotides read TGTGCCAGCAGTTCCCCGACAGCTGAGCAGTTCTTC. The entire variable domain, with the rest obtained from reference TRBV28 and TRBJ2-1, is as follows: DVKVTQSSRYLVKRTGEKVFLECVQDMDHENMFWYRQDPGLGLRLIYFSYDVKMKEKGDIPEGYSVSREKKERFSLILESASTNQTSMYLCASSSPTAEQFFGPGTRLTVL.

There are a few counts of this clonotype. The CDR3 sequence is CASSLTGYPEAFF. The CDR3 region has the DNA TGTGCCAGCAGTTTGACGGGCTACCCTGAAGCTTTCTTT. This chain connects TRBV12-3 or TRBV12-4 to TRBJ1-1, with D hard to call. V lost 3 bases and J 6 bases, leaving 11 bases between the germline ends. The CDR3 has 13 residues.

The V call is TRBV29-1, the J call TRBJ2-7; no clear D gene. The germline V gene encodes CDR1 SQVTM and CDR2 ANQGSEA. The CDR3 spans 14 residues. V lost 7 bases and J 7 bases, leaving 23 bases between the germline ends. The CDR3 DNA reads TGCAGCGCCGGAACGGGCCGTGGGTTGGGAGAGCAGTACTTC. Its translation is CSAGTGRGLGEQYF.

The chain links TRBV5-1 to TRBJ2-7, with D perhaps given as TRBD1 or TRBD2 (5 bases each). Germline V gene data show CDR1 as SGHRS and CDR2 as YFSETQ. The CDR3 runs to 16 residues. The V and J ends lost 0 bases and 2 bases respectively, with 15 bases between them. For the CDR3, the DNA is TGCGCCAGCAGCTTGGATGCCGGGACGGCCGCCTACGAGCAGTACTTC. Its translation is CASSLDAGTAAYEQYF.

This clonotype came up a few times. This rearrangement joins TRBV7-2 to TRBJ2-1; tentatively, D is TRBD1 (5 bases). The CDR3 has 14 residues. Germline CDR1 and CDR2: SGHTA and FQGNSA. Trimming took off 5 bases at V and 7 bases at J, with 15 bases between the two ends. DNA of the CDR3: TGTGCCAGCAGCCCAGGGATTTCGTGGAATGAGCAGTTCTTC. Protein sequence: CASSPGISWNEQFF. Combining the CDR3 with reference TRBV7-2 and TRBJ2-1 gives the whole variable domain GAGVSQSPSNKVTEKGKDVELRCDPISGHTALYWYRQSLGQGLEFLIYFQGNSAPDKSGLPSDRFSAERTGGSVSTLTIQRTQQEDSAVYLCASSPGISWNEQFFGPGTRLTVL.

In this sample, this clonotype turned up a few times. This rearrangement joins TRBV20-1 to TRBJ2-7, with no clear D. Germline CDR1 is DFQATT and CDR2 is SNEGSKA (reference sequence). Deletions cut 0 bases from V and 3 bases from J, with 12 bases between. CDR3 length equals 14 residues. In DNA form, the CDR3 reads TGCAGTGCTAGAGATCCCGACCACAACTACGAGCAGTACTTC. Protein product: CSARDPDHNYEQYF.

Comments on this clonotype: A junction end diverges from the germline sequence, so it may reflect a read error. The chain joins TRBV12-3 or TRBV12-4 to TRBJ2-4; 7 bases fit TRBD1. The CDR3 consists of 15 residues. CDR3 in amino acids: CASSPSTGAINIQYF. CDR3 coding DNA: TGTGCCAGCAGTCCATCCACAGGGGCCATAAACATTCAGTACTTC.

This clonotype was counted only a few times. V gene TRBV7-9 combines with J gene TRBJ2-7; a possible D gene is TRBD2 (5 bases). The CDR3 spans 15 residues. The germline CDR1 and CDR2 sequences are SEHNR and FQNEAQ (reference sequence). Trimming pared 0 bases from V and 9 bases from J, leaving 18 bases between. CDR3 sequence: CASSLAGSGITGQYF. In DNA, the CDR3 is TGTGCCAGCAGCTTAGCGGGGTCCGGGATAACCGGGCAGTACTTC.

This sequence joins TRBV5-1 and TRBJ2-3, with 7 nucleotides matching TRBD1. This CDR3 region has 15 residues. Losses at the gene ends were 3 bases for V and 3 bases for J; bases not matched to a gene: 7. Looked up from germline, CDR1 is SGHRS and CDR2 is YFSETQ. This chain's CDR3 is CASSWQGVRTDTQYF. In DNA form, the CDR3 reads TGCGCCAGCAGCTGGCAGGGGGTCAGAACAGATACGCAGTATTTT. Supplemented by reference TRBV5-1 and TRBJ2-3, the full variable domain reads KAGVTQTPRYLIKTRGQQVTLSCSPISGHRSVSWYQQTPGQGLQFLFEYFSETQRNKGNFPGRFSGRQFSNSRSEMNVSTLELGDSALYLCASSWQGVRTDTQYFGPGTRLTVL.

This clonotype was observed a few times. This chain links TRBV27 with TRBJ2-7; TRBD1 agrees at 7 bases. Germline V gene sequence: CDR1 MNHEY, CDR2 SMNVEV (reference sequence). V was clipped by 6 bases and J by 1 base; unmatched bases: 6. The CDR3 is 14 residues long. The CDR3, as DNA: TGTGCCAGCAGGCCGACAGGGAAATCCTACGAGCAGTACTTC. Protein: CASRPTGKSYEQYF.

V is TRBV7-6 and J is TRBJ2-7; perhaps TRBD1 as D (6 bases). Germline values: CDR1 SGHVS, CDR2 FNYEAQ. Trimming took 5 bases from V and 4 from J, leaving 21 bases between them. The CDR3 has 16 amino acids. In DNA form, the CDR3 reads TGTGCCAGCAGCCCCTATTGGGGACACCGAGGGTACGAGCAGTACTTC. This sequence encodes CASSPYWGHRGYEQYF.

A few counts support this clonotype. V gene TRBV7-3 combines with J gene TRBJ2-1; no reliable D call. This CDR3 is built from 17 residues. CDR1 and CDR2 (germline): SGHTA, FQGTGA. Trimming shortened V by 5 bases and J by 0 bases, and 17 bases separated the two germline ends. The DNA of the CDR3 is TGTGCCAGCAGCAAGGACCGCCTAAGGAGCTCCTACAATGAGCAGTTCTTC. Translating gives CASSKDRLRSSYNEQFF.

CDR3 DNA sequence: TGTGCCAGCAGCCCCTCGGACAGGGGGCCTAGCAATCAGCCCCAGCATTTT. Translating gives CASSPSDRGPSNQPQHF. The chain joins TRBV7-9 to TRBJ1-5; TRBD1 matches at 11 bases. The germline CDR1 and CDR2 sequences are SEHNR and FQNEAQ (reference sequence). The CDR3 runs 17 residues. The J segment lost 0 bases and the V segment lost 5 bases, leaving 6 bases of the junction unmatched.